This T cell receptor beta chain was sequenced for a study of monozygotic twins with inflammatory bowel disease. Following a re-call of the 5' RACE reads, TCRdb has one entry per CDR3 protein and lacks DNA. This repertoire includes over 150,000 distinct CDR3 sequences. The CDR3 is made up of 14 amino acids. This receptor was identified in a human donor with ulcerative colitis or Crohn's disease, or a healthy co-twin of an affected twin (not recorded which). This chain links TRBV12-3 or TRBV12-4 with TRBJ2-2; TCRdb picks TRBD1, but there is no DNA to check that call. The sequenced sample was blood. CDR3 sequence reads: CASSWDRNTGELFF.